This T cell receptor (beta chain) was identified during a study of graft-versus-host responses after intestinal transplantation. Trimming stripped 5 bases from V and 3 bases from J, with 7 bases between. Germline values: CDR1 MNHEY, CDR2 SVGAGI. The CDR3 runs to 12 residues. TCRdb keeps only in-frame clones here, not all; method: immunoSEQ multiplex PCR. The profile shows some 9,100 clones, roughly 27% of them singletons. After the reaction, proliferating CFSE-low CD3+CD4+ and CD3+CD8+ responders were sorted. Specimen: alloreactive CD4+ T cells from a mixed lymphocyte reaction culture, collected before intestinal transplant. Specified subset: CFSE-low proliferating T cells sorted from approximately 6-day pre-transplant mixed lymphocyte reaction (GvH or HvG direction). The sequence came from a human patient who received an intestinal transplant. V gene TRBV6-5 combines with J gene TRBJ1-1; D is unresolved. The DNA of the CDR3 is TGTGCCAGCAGTCCCGGTTACACTGAAGCTTTCTTT. This gives the protein CASSPGYTEAFF.